The text below deals with one TCR beta chain. What it binds is not known. The CDR3 spans 17 residues. The germline V gene has CDR1 SGHRS and CDR2 YFSETQ. The V end was cut by 0 bases, the J end by 0 bases, with 13 bases between. Data came from immunoSEQ multiplex PCR; TCRdb stores just in-frame clones and leaves some out. Here the sample spans some 200,000 clones, 65% to 80% being singletons. The source of the sample is a study of cytotoxic CD8 clonotypes in ibrutinib-treated CLL. The study, taken as a whole, reports: Sustained-remission patients were sampled at one set of times and progressing patients at different ones. Treatment saw public clonotypes, which were uncommon, either contract or stay stable.

The chain recombines TRBV5-1 with TRBJ1-3; maybe TRBD1 (5 bases). The receptor was derived from a human donor with chronic lymphocytic leukemia. Material: PBMCs, obtained after 12 months of ibrutinib treatment. CDR3 protein: CASSLAGQDISGNTIYF. The CDR3 coding sequence is TGCGCCAGCAGCTTGGCCGGCCAGGACATCTCTGGAAACACCATATATTTT. The variable domain in full, with the rest retrieved from reference TRBV5-1 and TRBJ1-3, is KAGVTQTPRYLIKTRGQQVTLSCSPISGHRSVSWYQQTPGQGLQFLFEYFSETQRNKGNFPGRFSGRQFSNSRSEMNVSTLELGDSALYLCASSLAGQDISGNTIYFGEGSWLTVV.